This TCR beta chain was sequenced during a study of T cell repertoires in cytomegalovirus infection. Background on the study: Both recently identified HLA-C-restricted and well-studied HLA-B-restricted CMV epitopes were used in the study. Public signatures in TCR beta pointed to CMV infection and matching HLA type. General study points: Cumulative public TCR beta family frequency identified carriers of CMV plus the relevant HLA. Clonotypes of TCR beta that were HLA-C-restricted and CMV-specific dominated the ex vivo response.

Germline V CDR1 and CDR2: LGHNA, YSLEER. V was pared by 1 base and J by 6 bases, with 7 bases between. The CDR3 contains 14 residues. This clonotype was observed at least ten times. Its antigen remains unknown. A single record per CDR3 protein comes from TCRdb applying MiXCR to the reads. In the table there are 250,000 to 400,000 distinct CDR3 sequences, roughly 25% of which are singletons. The rearrangement joins TRBV4-3 to TRBJ1-6; D gene unclear. The source material was cultured PBMCs, sampled from culture after CMV antigen stimulation. This clonotype originated in a human donor in good health (CMV status not recorded). Some clones in this sample may be carry-over from other donors' samples. The CDR3 spells CASSQVTSNSPLHF. The CDR3 DNA reads as TGCGCCAGCAGCCAAGTTACTAGTAATTCACCCCTCCACTTT.